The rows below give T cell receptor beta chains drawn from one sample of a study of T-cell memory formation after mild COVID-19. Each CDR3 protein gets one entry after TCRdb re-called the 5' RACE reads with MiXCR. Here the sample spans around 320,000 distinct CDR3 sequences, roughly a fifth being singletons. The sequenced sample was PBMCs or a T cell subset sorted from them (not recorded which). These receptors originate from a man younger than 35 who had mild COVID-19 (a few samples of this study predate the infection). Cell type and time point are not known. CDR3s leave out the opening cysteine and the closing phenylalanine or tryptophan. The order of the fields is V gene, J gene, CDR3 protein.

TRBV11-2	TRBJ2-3	ASSFLYRDTQY
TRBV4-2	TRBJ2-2	ASSGEGQPNTGELF
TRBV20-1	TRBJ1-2	SMGTPNYGYT
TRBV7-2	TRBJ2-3	ASSPGLAEDTQY
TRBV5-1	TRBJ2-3	ASSLVWRGLTDTQY
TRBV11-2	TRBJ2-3	ASSSPGQGSPDTQY
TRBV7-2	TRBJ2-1	ASSLGRGAHEQF
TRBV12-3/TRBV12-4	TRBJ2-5	ASSQSRVQETQY
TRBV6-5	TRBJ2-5	ASRSGGETQY
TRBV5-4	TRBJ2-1	ASSLAGGQEQF
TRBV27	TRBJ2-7	ASSGSGGAYEQY